The 9 T cell receptor beta chains reported below all come from one sample, sequenced in a study of cytomegalovirus exposure and HLA in healthy donors (dated by TCRdb to the late 2010s). Libraries came from the immunoSEQ multiplex PCR assay. The multiplex PCR relied on a mix of 60 forward primers for TCR Vbeta segments and 13 reverse primers for TCR Jbeta segments. Entries here come from immuneACCESS through TCRdb and include only in-frame sequences with V and J called. Some clones fail to appear in such tables; in the studies checked, an unresolved V gene covers under half of the shortfall, and the cause of the remainder is unknown. For this sample there are around 100,000 clones; about 80% appear just once. The top ten constitute just under 3% of the sample. The sequenced material came from PBMCs. These receptors were obtained from a woman aged 18 to 35 in good health and CMV-seropositive.

This CDR3 reads CASSPDRGAEAFF. As DNA, the CDR3 is TGTGCCAGTAGTCCCGACAGGGGGGCTGAAGCTTTCTTT. The V call is TRBV19, the J call TRBJ1-1; 9 bases match TRBD1. Germline CDR1 and CDR2: LNHDA and SQIVND (reference sequence). This CDR3 is 13 amino acids long. V dropped 5 bases and J dropped 6; count of bases not matched to a gene: 4.

V usage is TRBV7-8 and J usage is TRBJ1-2; TRBD1 matches at 8 bases. The ends lost 5 bases at V and 8 bases at J; junction bases unmatched: 13. Germline CDR1 is SGHVS and CDR2 is FQNEAQ. The CDR3 is made up of 15 amino acids. CDR3 nucleotide sequence: TGTGCCAGCAGCCCAGGACAGGGAGTAGTAGCGGGCTACACCTTC. The encoded protein is CASSPGQGVVAGYTF.

Concerning this clone: Within the sample, other DNA sequences also encode this same CDR3. The genes are TRBV6-6 and TRBJ2-5; TRBD2 aligns across 9 bases. This CDR3 comprises 16 residues. Germline V lookup: CDR1 MNHNY, CDR2 SVGAGI (reference sequence). Unmatched junction bases numbered 13, after V lost 6 bases and J lost 5 bases. The CDR3 nucleotides read TGTGCCAGCAGGACCCGTGACCGGGCGGGAGGGGAGACCCAGTACTTC. This sequence encodes CASRTRDRAGGETQYF.

The genes are TRBV5-1 and TRBJ1-1; TRBD1 matches at 8 bases. After removal of 4 bases from V and 1 base from J, the junction contained 6 bases not matched to a gene. This CDR3 is 15 amino acids long. Germline assignment: CDR1 SGHRS and CDR2 YFSETQ. The CDR3 DNA follows: TGCGCCAGCAGCCATGAGACAGGGGAGAACACTGAAGCTTTCTTT. Its protein product is CASSHETGENTEAFF. The full variable domain, in which reference TRBV5-1 and TRBJ1-1 provide the parts outside the CDR3, is KAGVTQTPRYLIKTRGQQVTLSCSPISGHRSVSWYQQTPGQGLQFLFEYFSETQRNKGNFPGRFSGRQFSNSRSEMNVSTLELGDSALYLCASSHETGENTEAFFGQGTRLTVV.

J is TRBJ2-7 and V is TRBV27, with D hard to call. Trimming shortened V by 2 bases and J by 0 bases, and 5 bases separated the two germline ends. CDR3 size: 13 residues. Germline loops: CDR1 MNHEY, CDR2 SMNVEV (reference sequence). CDR3 DNA sequence: TGTGCCAGCAGTTTAACCAGCTCCTACGAGCAGTACTTC. This gives the protein CASSLTSSYEQYF.

The chain recombines TRBV5-6 with TRBJ2-6; 8 bases align to TRBD1. This CDR3 has 17 residues. The V segment lost 5 bases and the J segment 1 base; nucleotides outside the gene matches: 8. Germline CDR1 is SGHDT and CDR2 is YYEEEE. CDR3: CASSRGTGLSGANVLTF. The CDR3 nucleotides read TGTGCCAGCAGTAGGGGGACAGGCTTATCTGGGGCCAACGTCCTGACTTTC.

This clone was recorded a few times. The chain recombines TRBV11-2 with TRBJ1-2, with a tentative D call TRBD1 (6 bases). Germline V CDR1 and CDR2: SGHAT, FQNNGV. The CDR3 is 15 amino acids. Deletions cut 2 bases from V and 9 bases from J, with 19 bases between. The DNA for the CDR3 is TGTGCCAGCAGCTTAAGGGGCACAGGGAAAGATCGCTACACCTTC. This gives the protein CASSLRGTGKDRYTF.

The chain couples TRBV27 to TRBJ1-5; TRBD1 matches at 8 bases. The CDR3 extends over 15 amino acids. The V and J ends lost 5 bases and 9 bases, in that order; junction bases with no gene match: 12. Germline CDR1 and CDR2: MNHEY and SMNVEV (reference sequence). DNA of the CDR3: TGTGCCAGCAGTGTGAATCCGGGACAGGAGACGCCCCAGCATTTT. It translates to CASSVNPGQETPQHF.

The gene calls are TRBV13 and TRBJ2-1, with D possibly TRBD2 on 5 matching bases. Between the trimmed V and J ends, which lost 5 bases and 7 bases, there was a span of 9 bases. This CDR3 region has 12 residues. Per germline, CDR1 PRHDT and CDR2 FYEKMQ (reference sequence). CDR3 nucleotide sequence: TGTGCCAGCAGCGGGAGCCTAAATGAGCAGTTCTTC. Residues: CASSGSLNEQFF. The full variable domain, rest sourced from reference TRBV13 and TRBJ2-1, is AAGVIQSPRHLIKEKRETATLKCYPIPRHDTVYWYQQGPGQDPQFLISFYEKMQSDKGSIPDRFSAQQFSDYHSELNMSSLELGDSALYFCASSGSLNEQFFGPGTRLTVL.